The 2 T cell receptor beta chains reported below all come from one sample, sequenced in a study of identical twins. TCRdb fed the 5' RACE reads into MiXCR, producing one record per CDR3 protein. The table has 1.5 million to 2 million distinct CDR3 sequences, around 33% seen once. What was sequenced was cord blood. The receptor source for this set is a newborn girl in good health.

This clonotype was observed a handful of times. The chain employs TRBV5-1 and TRBJ2-1; either TRBD1 or TRBD2 may supply D (6 bases each). Germline V gives CDR1 SGHRS, CDR2 YFSETQ. This CDR3 has 18 residues. Trimming cost V 1 base and J 4 bases, with 21 bases left between them. CDR3 sequence reads: CASSLPLLSGARYNEQFF. In DNA, the CDR3 is TGCGCCAGCAGCTTGCCACTACTGTCGGGGGCGCGGTACAATGAGCAGTTCTTC.

The chain links TRBV20-1 to TRBJ2-3, with D hard to call. Germline CDR1 and CDR2: DFQATT and SNEGSKA (reference sequence). The CDR3 covers 15 residues. The ends were cut back, 0 bases at V and 5 bases at J, with 15 bases in the middle. The CDR3 DNA is TGCAGTGCTAGAGATTCAAGTAAAGGCGGAGATACGCAGTATTTT. This translates into CSARDSSKGGDTQYF.